The clone carrying this TCR beta chain showed up just a few times. What it recognizes is unknown. The entry originates in a study of CD8 T cells in ankylosing spondylitis. MiXCR was run by TCRdb on the 5' RACE reads, yielding one entry per CDR3 protein. Altogether 650,000 to 800,000 distinct CDR3 sequences are present, roughly 20% being singletons, with the ten largest covering about 20%. Findings of the study overall: Disease-associated clones were CD8+ and fairly uncommon in peripheral blood. Blood of patients with ankylosing spondylitis appeared to be characterized by a TCR beta motif of eight highly homologous variants.

The CDR3 consists of 15 residues. Germline V gene data show CDR1 as SGHTA and CDR2 as FQGNSA. J gave up 4 bases and V 6 bases, and 7 bases lay outside the gene matches. The sample comprised blood, either unsorted or a sorted T cell fraction (not recorded which). The chain combines TRBV7-2 with TRBJ1-2, with TRBD1 identical over 11 bases. The clonotype comes from a male donor with ankylosing spondylitis. Here the CDR3 DNA reads TGTGCCAGCAGGGAAGGACAGGGGGCGGGCTATGGCTACACCTTC. Translating gives CASREGQGAGYGYTF.